A single sample is the source of the 18 T cell receptor beta chains below, sequenced in a study of T-cell memory formation after mild COVID-19. TCRdb ran MiXCR on the 5' RACE reads and lists one entry per CDR3 protein. This table holds 100,000 to 150,000 distinct CDR3 sequences, about 6% found once. Source material: PBMCs or a T cell subset sorted from them (not recorded which). The receptors shown here come from an adult woman who had mild COVID-19 (a few samples of this study predate the infection). Cell type and time point are not known.

This clonotype has a handful of counts. The chain recombines TRBV25-1 with TRBJ2-3; 8 bases are a match to TRBD2. CDR1 and CDR2 (germline): MGHDK, SYGVNS. With 2 bases clipped from V and 2 bases from J, the junction kept 6 bases outside the gene matches. The CDR3 spans 16 residues. The CDR3 sequence: CASSETGGRNTDTQYF. CDR3 nucleotides: TGTGCCAGCAGTGAAACCGGCGGGAGGAACACAGATACGCAGTATTTT.

This sequence joins TRBV20-1 and TRBJ1-2; D ambiguous. Germline-derived CDR1 and CDR2 are DFQATT and SNEGSKA (reference sequence). The CDR3 contains 12 residues. The germline V and J ends were trimmed by 6 bases and 5 bases, with 13 bases remaining between them. Here the CDR3 reads CSAHTYGYGYTF. In DNA, the CDR3 is TGCAGTGCCCATACCTACGGGTATGGCTACACCTTC.

This chain links TRBV20-1 with TRBJ2-5; 7 nucleotides line up with TRBD2. The V gene end was trimmed by 4 bases and the J gene end by 1 base; junction bases not matched to a gene: 12. Germline values: CDR1 DFQATT, CDR2 SNEGSKA (reference sequence). The CDR3 runs 16 residues. This CDR3 reads CSATLLGGSVQETQYF. As DNA, the CDR3 is TGCAGTGCTACACTTTTGGGCGGGAGTGTCCAAGAGACCCAGTACTTC.

V gene TRBV20-1 combines with J gene TRBJ1-4; TRBD1 matches at 7 bases. The junction had 5 bases not matched to a gene; V was cut back by 4 bases and J by 3 bases. CDR1 is DFQATT, CDR2 SNEGSKA, per germline (reference sequence). This CDR3 is built from 14 residues. The CDR3 nucleotides read TGCAGTGCTACAGACAGGGCGGCTAATGAAAAACTGTTTTTT. As protein: CSATDRAANEKLFF.

The V call is TRBV6-5, the J call TRBJ2-1, with TRBD2 matching 7 bases. Trimming at V came to 1 base and at J to 2 bases, leaving 5 bases not matched to a gene. The length of the CDR3 is 16 residues. CDR1 MNHEY and CDR2 SVGAGI come from the germline V gene. The CDR3 sequence: CASSYFSSGTYNEQFF. The DNA of the CDR3 is TGTGCCAGCAGTTACTTCTCCAGCGGGACCTACAATGAGCAGTTCTTC.

This clonotype was seen more than once but under ten times. The chain uses TRBV24-1 and TRBJ1-2; D gene unclear. This CDR3 contains 13 residues. Trimming took off 6 bases at V and 2 bases at J, with 9 bases between the two ends. From germline, CDR1 is KGHDR and CDR2 SFDVKD. The CDR3 DNA sequence: TGTGCCACCAGTCTTACGGGAAACTATGGCTACACCTTC. This gives the protein CATSLTGNYGYTF.

A few counts support this clonotype. The chain links TRBV29-1 to TRBJ1-1, with D perhaps TRBD1 (6 bases). CDR3 size: 13 residues. The germline V gene encodes CDR1 SQVTM and CDR2 ANQGSEA. V dropped 6 bases and J dropped 1 base, with 12 bases sitting between them. The CDR3 loop is CSVAGTQNTEAFF. The CDR3 DNA sequence: TGCAGCGTGGCCGGGACACAGAACACTGAAGCTTTCTTT.

This clonotype was counted many times. CDR3 in amino acids: CASKDSGNTEAFF. In nucleotides, the CDR3 is TGTGCCAGCAAGGACTCAGGGAACACTGAAGCTTTCTTT. The chain has TRBV6-5 and TRBJ1-1; D unresolved. V was pared by 7 bases and J by 1 base, with 10 bases between. The CDR3 runs to 13 residues. The germline V gene encodes CDR1 MNHEY and CDR2 SVGAGI.

This clonotype was seen at least ten times. The rearrangement joins TRBV12-3 or TRBV12-4 to TRBJ2-1; 10 nucleotides agree with TRBD1. CDR3 size: 15 residues. V was clipped by 7 bases and J by 6 bases; unmatched bases: 9. The CDR3: CASKTGTGVANEQFF. Here the CDR3 DNA reads TGTGCCAGCAAGACCGGGACAGGGGTAGCCAATGAGCAGTTCTTC.

This clonotype was detected ten times or more. The J gene is TRBJ2-3, the V gene TRBV7-9, with 8 bases matching TRBD1. Germline V gene data show CDR1 as SEHNR and CDR2 as FQNEAQ (reference sequence). V shed 3 bases, J shed 1 base, and the junction held 6 bases outside the gene matches. The CDR3 has 16 residues. The CDR3 DNA reads as TGTGCCAGCAGCTTCCAGGGGGCGAGAGGCACAGATACGCAGTATTTT. Protein sequence: CASSFQGARGTDTQYF.

The gene calls are TRBV15 and TRBJ2-3; D not resolved. V was shortened by 0 bases and J by 2 bases, with 6 bases between the two germline ends. This CDR3 spans 14 amino acids. The germline CDR1 and CDR2 sequences are LNHNV and YYDKDF (reference sequence). The CDR3 DNA reads TGTGCCACCAGCAGAGACGGATACACAGATACGCAGTATTTT. This encodes CATSRDGYTDTQYF.

This clonotype was recorded a few times. The chain employs TRBV20-1 and TRBJ1-2, with 8 bases matching TRBD1. The germline V gene has CDR1 DFQATT and CDR2 SNEGSKA (reference sequence). This CDR3 spans 13 amino acids. Trimming cost V 4 bases and J 4 bases; bases outside gene matches: 5. This CDR3 is CSATRGLGYGYTF. The CDR3 bases are TGCAGTGCTACCAGGGGGCTGGGCTATGGCTACACCTTC.

The chain links TRBV7-6 to TRBJ2-5; D is undetermined. Between the trimmed V and J ends, which lost 4 bases and 2 bases, there was a span of 5 bases. Looked up from germline, CDR1 is SGHVS and CDR2 is FNYEAQ. This CDR3 contains 12 residues. This chain's CDR3 is CASSSHQETQYF. The CDR3 bases are TGTGCCAGCAGCTCCCATCAAGAGACCCAGTACTTC.

CDR3 nucleotides: TGCAGCGTTTCGCAGGGGACCTCCTACGAGCAGTACTTC. Translated, it gives CSVSQGTSYEQYF. The chain couples TRBV29-1 to TRBJ2-7; tentatively, D is TRBD1 (6 bases). The CDR3 sequence is 13 residues long. Germline lookup yields CDR1 SQVTM and CDR2 ANQGSEA. V was clipped by 5 bases and J by 0 bases, with 11 bases between them.

In its sample, this clonotype was seen a few times. V is TRBV4-1 and J is TRBJ2-7, with 7 bases fitting TRBD1. The CDR3 extends over 13 amino acids. The junction had 3 bases not matched to a gene; V was cut back by 0 bases and J by 7 bases. Germline CDR1 MGHRA, CDR2 YSYEKL. The CDR3 DNA is TGCGCCAGCAGCCAAGATCCAGGGGGTGAGCAGTACTTC. It encodes CASSQDPGGEQYF.

This clonotype was observed a handful of times. The CDR3 DNA sequence: TGCGCCAGCAGCTTAAGGGGGGATGGCAATCAGCCCCAGCATTTT. It specifies CASSLRGDGNQPQHF. The V call is TRBV5-1, the J call TRBJ1-5, with D maybe TRBD1 (6 bases). This CDR3 is built from 15 residues. CDR1 is SGHRS and CDR2 is YFSETQ in the germline V gene. Trimming cost V 2 bases and J 2 bases, with 11 bases left between them.

This clonotype was counted ten times or more. The chain has TRBV6-6 and TRBJ1-1; D is possibly TRBD1 (6 bases). The CDR3 has 11 amino acids. CDR1 MNHNY and CDR2 SVGAGI come from the germline V gene (reference sequence). The germline V and J ends were trimmed by 8 bases and 7 bases, with 11 bases remaining between them. In DNA, the CDR3 is TGTGCCAGCGGACAGAGTGGTGAAGCTTTCTTT. As protein: CASGQSGEAFF.

This clonotype came up a few times. V and J are TRBV6-2 or TRBV6-3 and TRBJ2-1; 7 nucleotides line up with TRBD2. Germline CDR1 reads MNHEY; CDR2 reads SVGEGT. The CDR3 contains 14 residues. The V gene end was trimmed by 9 bases and the J gene end by 4 bases; junction bases not matched to a gene: 9. DNA of the CDR3: TGTGCCAGTAATCCGGGACTAAGGTACAATGAGCAGTTCTTC. Protein sequence: CASNPGLRYNEQFF.